The source of this TCR beta chain is a study of identical twins. Study outcomes and limitations: Twin pairs' shared out-of-frame alpha sequences were enriched in low generation probability.

V was clipped by 2 bases and J by 6 bases, with 14 bases between them. The CDR3 consists of 13 residues. From germline, CDR1 is DFQATT and CDR2 SNEGSKA (reference sequence). Comments on this clonotype: Its antigen remains unknown.

Via MiXCR, TCRdb re-called the 5' RACE reads, giving one row per CDR3 protein. The profile shows some 760,000 distinct CDR3 sequences, 18% of them singletons. These data were also filed under a second study, of T cells expressing NK-cell markers. That paper states: Investigators obtained TCR beta repertoires from sorted CD3+CD56+NKG2C+, CD3+CD56+NKG2C- and CD3+CD56-NKG2C+ T cells. The authors sequenced eight donors, of whom seven were HCMV-seropositive and one was seronegative. In five or six donors, dominant NKG2C+ clonotypes were about 1.0-7.5% of CD8+ T cells.

Sequencing input: PBMCs. The rearrangement uses TRBV20-1 and TRBJ2-7; possibly TRBD2 for D (6 bases). The clonotype was recovered from a woman between 18 and 29 years old in good health. The chain's CDR3 is CSARKRLDGEQYF. The CDR3 bases are TGCAGTGCTAGAAAACGACTAGACGGCGAGCAGTACTTC.